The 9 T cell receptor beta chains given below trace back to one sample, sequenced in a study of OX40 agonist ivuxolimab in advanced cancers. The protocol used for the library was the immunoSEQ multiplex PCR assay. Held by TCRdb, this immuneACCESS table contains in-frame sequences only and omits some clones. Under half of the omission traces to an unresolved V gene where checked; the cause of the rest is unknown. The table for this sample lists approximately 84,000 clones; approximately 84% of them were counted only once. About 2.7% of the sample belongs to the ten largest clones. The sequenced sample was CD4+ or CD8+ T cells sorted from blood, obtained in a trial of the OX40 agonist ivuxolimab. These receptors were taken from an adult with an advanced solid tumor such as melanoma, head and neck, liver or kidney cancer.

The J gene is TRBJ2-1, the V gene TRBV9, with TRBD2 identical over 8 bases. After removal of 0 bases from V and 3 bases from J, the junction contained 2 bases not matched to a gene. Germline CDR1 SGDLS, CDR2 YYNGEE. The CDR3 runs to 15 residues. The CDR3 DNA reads TGTGCCAGCAGCGTAGCTAGCGGGCTCTACAATGAGCAGTTCTTC. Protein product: CASSVASGLYNEQFF.

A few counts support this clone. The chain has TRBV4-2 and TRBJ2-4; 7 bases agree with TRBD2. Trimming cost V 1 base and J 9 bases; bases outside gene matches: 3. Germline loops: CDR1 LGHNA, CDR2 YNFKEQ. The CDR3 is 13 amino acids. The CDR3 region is CASSQGERGIQYF. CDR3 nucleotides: TGTGCCAGCAGCCAAGGGGAGCGGGGCATTCAGTACTTC.

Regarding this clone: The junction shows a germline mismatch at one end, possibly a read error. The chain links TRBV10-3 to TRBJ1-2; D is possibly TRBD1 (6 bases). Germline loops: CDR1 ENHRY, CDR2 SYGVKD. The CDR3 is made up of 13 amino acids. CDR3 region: CASSDGQSYGYTF. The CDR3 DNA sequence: TGTGCCAGCAGTGATGGACAGTCCTATGGCTACACCTTC.

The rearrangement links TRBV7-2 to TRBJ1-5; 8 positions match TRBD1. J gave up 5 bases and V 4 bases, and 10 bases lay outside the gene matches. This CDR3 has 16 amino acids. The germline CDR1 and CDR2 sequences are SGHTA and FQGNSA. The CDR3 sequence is CASSSATGGGHQPQHF. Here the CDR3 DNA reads TGTGCCAGCAGCTCAGCTACAGGGGGAGGTCATCAGCCCCAGCATTTT.

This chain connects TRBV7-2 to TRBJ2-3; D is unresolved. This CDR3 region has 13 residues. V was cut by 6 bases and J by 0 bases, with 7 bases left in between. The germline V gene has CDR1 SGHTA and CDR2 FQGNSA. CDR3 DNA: TGTGCCAGCAGGAGGACGAGCACAGATACGCAGTATTTT. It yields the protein CASRRTSTDTQYF.

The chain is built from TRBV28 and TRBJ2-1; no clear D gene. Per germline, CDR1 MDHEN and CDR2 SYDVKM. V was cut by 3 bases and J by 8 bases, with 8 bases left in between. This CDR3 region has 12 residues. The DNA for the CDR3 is TGTGCCAGCAGTTTGTCGGCGGATGAGCAGTTCTTC. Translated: CASSLSADEQFF.

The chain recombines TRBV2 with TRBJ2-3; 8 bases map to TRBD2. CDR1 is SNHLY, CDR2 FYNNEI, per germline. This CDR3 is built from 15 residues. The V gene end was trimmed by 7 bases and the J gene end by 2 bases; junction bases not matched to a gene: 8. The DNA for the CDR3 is TGTGCCAGCAACCTAATTAGCGGGGCCACAGATACGCAGTATTTT. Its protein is CASNLISGATDTQYF.

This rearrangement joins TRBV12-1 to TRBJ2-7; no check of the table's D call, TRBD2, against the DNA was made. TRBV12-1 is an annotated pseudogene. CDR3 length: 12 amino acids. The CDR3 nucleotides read TGTGCCATCTTCCTAGCCCGGTACGAGCAGTACGTC. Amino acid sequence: CAIFLARYEQYV.

The CDR3 loop reads CASEQAGRGNEKLFF. The CDR3 region has the DNA TGTGCCAGCGAACAAGCGGGTCGGGGGAATGAAAAACTGTTTTTT. The chain employs TRBV6-6 and TRBJ1-4; possible D gene TRBD1, 5 bases. Trimming shortened V by 8 bases and J by 5 bases, and 18 bases separated the two germline ends. The CDR3 has 15 amino acids. Per germline, CDR1 MNHNY and CDR2 SVGAGI (reference sequence).